The 15 T cell receptor beta chains below all came from one sample that was sequenced in a study of cytotoxic CD8 clonotypes in ibrutinib-treated CLL. The method was immunoSEQ multiplex PCR; TCRdb's version includes in-frame clones alone and lacks a portion of them. The table includes fewer than 300,000 clones, 60% to 80% detected once. The sequenced sample was PBMCs, obtained at disease progression, from a patient treated with ibrutinib. These receptors were collected from a human donor with chronic lymphocytic leukemia.

The CDR3 DNA follows: TGTGCCAGCAGGCCTCAGGGGGCGGACTATGGCTACACCTTC. Its protein is CASRPQGADYGYTF. The chain joins TRBV9 to TRBJ1-2, with TRBD1 matching 8 bases. This CDR3 has 14 residues. The V segment lost 5 bases and the J segment 3 bases; nucleotides outside the gene matches: 6. Germline CDR1 is SGDLS and CDR2 is YYNGEE.

The chain couples TRBV9 to TRBJ2-7; D possibly corresponds to TRBD2 (5 bases). Germline V lookup: CDR1 SGDLS, CDR2 YYNGEE. Trimming cost V 2 bases and J 4 bases, with 16 bases left between them. The CDR3 loop spans 15 amino acids. The CDR3 nucleotides read TGTGCCAGCAGCGTGGCGCCCGGACGGGGTTACGAGCAGTACTTC. It encodes CASSVAPGRGYEQYF. The variable domain in full, completed from reference TRBV9 and TRBJ2-7, reads DSGVTQTPKHLITATGQRVTLRCSPRSGDLSVYWYQQSLDQGLQFLIQYYNGEERAKGNILERFSAQQFPDLHSELNLSSLELGDSALYFCASSVAPGRGYEQYFGPGTRLTVT.

The chain couples TRBV7-2 to TRBJ2-7; TRBD1 aligns across 10 bases. The length of the CDR3 is 16 residues. CDR1 is SGHTA, CDR2 FQGNSA, per germline. The V and J ends lost 3 bases and 5 bases, in that order; junction bases with no gene match: 10. The CDR3 spells CASSFTPTGGKNEQYF. CDR3 bases: TGTGCCAGCAGCTTTACGCCGACAGGGGGCAAAAACGAGCAGTACTTC.

Notes on this clone: This CDR3 is also generated by other DNA sequences in the sample. V usage is TRBV7-9 and J usage is TRBJ2-7; the D gene is possibly TRBD1 (5 bases). The CDR3 spans 12 residues. Trimming stripped 5 bases from V and 3 bases from J, with 8 bases between. CDR1 and CDR2 from the germline V gene are SEHNR and FQNEAQ (reference sequence). The chain's CDR3 is CASSLRVYEQYF. The CDR3 DNA follows: TGTGCCAGCAGCCTCAGGGTCTACGAGCAGTACTTC.

This chain links TRBV5-4 with TRBJ2-2, with a weak D call TRBD1 (6 bases). Trimming removed 4 bases from V and 5 bases from J, with 15 bases in between. The length of the CDR3 is 15 residues. Germline CDR1 reads SGHNT; CDR2 reads YYREEE (reference sequence). This chain's CDR3 is CASSRGQGITGELFF. The DNA of the CDR3 is TGTGCCAGCAGCCGGGGTCAGGGGATTACCGGGGAGCTGTTTTTT.

Note on this clone: At the DNA level, this CDR3 is encoded by other sequences in the same sample as well. V gene TRBV6-5 combines with J gene TRBJ2-7; D tentatively fits TRBD1 or TRBD2 (7 bases each). Germline V gene data show CDR1 as MNHEY and CDR2 as SVGAGI. CDR3 length equals 13 residues. Trimming took off 6 bases at V and 3 bases at J, with 12 bases between the two ends. The DNA of the CDR3 is TGTGCCAGCAGCCCAGGGGGGGGCTACGAGCAGTACTTC. As protein: CASSPGGGYEQYF.

V and J are TRBV12-5 and TRBJ2-3; no clear D. In germline, CDR1 is LGHNT, CDR2 FRNRAP. V shed 1 base and J shed 5 bases, with 10 bases lying between them. This CDR3 is 14 amino acids long. CDR3: CASGLGSMLDTQYF. The CDR3 coding sequence is TGTGCTAGTGGTTTGGGGTCAATGTTAGATACGCAGTATTTT. The whole variable domain, remainder taken from reference TRBV12-5 and TRBJ2-3, is DARVTQTPRHKVTEMGQEVTMRCQPILGHNTVFWYRQTMMQGLELLAYFRNRAPLDDSGMPKDRFSAEMPDATLATLKIQPSEPRDSAVYFCASGLGSMLDTQYFGPGTRLTVL.

The rearrangement links TRBV7-6 to TRBJ2-7; D uncertain. The germline V and J ends were trimmed by 1 base and 0 bases, with 4 bases remaining between them. The CDR3 consists of 13 residues. Germline CDR1 SGHVS, CDR2 FNYEAQ. CDR3 in DNA: TGTGCCAGCAGCTTAGGGCCCTCCTACGAGCAGTACTTC. Its protein is CASSLGPSYEQYF.

This chain connects TRBV4-1 to TRBJ2-7, with TRBD2 matching 9 bases. Germline trimming cut 3 bases from V and 6 bases from J; bases unmatched to any gene: 18. Germline V lookup: CDR1 MGHRA, CDR2 YSYEKL. The CDR3 extends over 18 amino acids. The CDR3 bases are TGCGCCAGCAGCCATTTCTTGGAGCGGGGGGCCTCCCGTCCCGAGCAGTACTTC. It encodes CASSHFLERGASRPEQYF.

The rearrangement joins TRBV15 to TRBJ1-1, with D unresolved. This CDR3 comprises 15 residues. Per germline, CDR1 LNHNV and CDR2 YYDKDF (reference sequence). Trimming left V 4 bases short and J 1 base short, with 13 bases between. The CDR3 DNA sequence: TGTGCCACCAGCAACCCACGTCGGGGGAACACTGAAGCTTTCTTT. Its translation is CATSNPRRGNTEAFF. Full variable domain (remainder filled in from reference TRBV15 and TRBJ1-1): DAMVIQNPRYQVTQFGKPVTLSCSQTLNHNVMYWYQQKSSQAPKLLFHYYDKDFNNEADTPDNFQSRRPNTSFCFLDIRSPGLGDTAMYLCATSNPRRGNTEAFFGQGTRLTVV.

This clone appeared a few times. The V call is TRBV10-3, the J call TRBJ2-7, with 9 bases that match TRBD1. This CDR3 has 15 residues. The J segment lost 2 bases and the V segment lost 6 bases, leaving 8 bases of the junction unmatched. Germline values: CDR1 ENHRY, CDR2 SYGVKD. The CDR3 DNA reads as TGTGCCATCAGCCACGGGACAGGGCGTCCCTACGAGCAGTACTTC. Protein product: CAISHGTGRPYEQYF.

The DNA of the CDR3 is TGTGCCAGCAGCGTAGGCGGGTCCAACTACAATGAGCAGTTCTTC. This gives the protein CASSVGGSNYNEQFF. The J gene is TRBJ2-1, the V gene TRBV9; perhaps TRBD2 as D (5 bases). V lost 0 bases to trimming and J lost 3 bases, with 10 bases between them. Per germline, CDR1 SGDLS and CDR2 YYNGEE. The CDR3 is 15 amino acids.

This clone was seen just once. The chain has TRBV19 and TRBJ2-6; TRBD1 might be the D (6 bases). This CDR3 region has 16 residues. Deletions cut 7 bases from V and 1 base from J, with 14 bases between. Germline loops: CDR1 LNHDA, CDR2 SQIVND (reference sequence). The CDR3 DNA reads as TGTGCCAGTAATCAAATTACAGGGTCTGGGGCCAACGTCCTGACTTTC. It codes for CASNQITGSGANVLTF.

This clone was picked up a small number of times. The chain has TRBV6-5 and TRBJ2-3; D gene ambiguous. Germline CDR1 MNHEY, CDR2 SVGAGI. V was shortened by 3 bases and J by 2 bases, with 9 bases between the two germline ends. The CDR3 runs 14 residues. In DNA form, the CDR3 reads TGTGCCAGCAGTTATCGGGTGATCACAGATACGCAGTATTTT. This sequence encodes CASSYRVITDTQYF.

This chain uses TRBV4-1 with TRBJ2-5, with no clear D. V was trimmed by 1 base and J by 1 base, leaving 4 bases between them. CDR3 length: 13 amino acids. CDR1 and CDR2 from the germline V gene are MGHRA and YSYEKL. The CDR3 loop reads CASSQVTQETQYF. DNA for the CDR3: TGCGCCAGCAGCCAAGTAACCCAAGAGACCCAGTACTTC.